The sequence of this T cell receptor (beta chain) was determined in a study of shared clonotypes between healthy human individuals. Study at large: There were three CD4 naive, three CD4 memory, two CD8 naive and one CD8 memory plates per donor. Study results and limitations: Naive subsets generally had larger estimated richness than memory subsets.

Per the germline V gene, CDR1 is MDHEN and CDR2 is SYDVKM. J gave up 3 bases and V 6 bases, and 7 bases lay outside the gene matches. The CDR3 extends over 16 amino acids. None of the donors, who were healthy HIV-negative adults, had recently had acute infections or vaccinations. The assay was immunoSEQ multiplex PCR, and TCRdb's table has in-frame clones only and misses some. The table includes about 2.3 million clones, just under 95% detected once. As for this clone: Its antigen is undetermined.

Material: naive CD4+ T cells from PBMCs. Subset reported: CD45RA+ positively selected. The chain employs TRBV28 and TRBJ2-2, with TRBD1 matching over 10 bases. This clonotype was obtained from a man aged 18 to 35 in good health. Some clones in this sample may be carry-over from other donors' samples. The CDR3 DNA is TGTGCCAGCAGCACCTGGACAGGGGGTCACACCGGGGAGCTGTTTTTT. This codes for CASSTWTGGHTGELFF.